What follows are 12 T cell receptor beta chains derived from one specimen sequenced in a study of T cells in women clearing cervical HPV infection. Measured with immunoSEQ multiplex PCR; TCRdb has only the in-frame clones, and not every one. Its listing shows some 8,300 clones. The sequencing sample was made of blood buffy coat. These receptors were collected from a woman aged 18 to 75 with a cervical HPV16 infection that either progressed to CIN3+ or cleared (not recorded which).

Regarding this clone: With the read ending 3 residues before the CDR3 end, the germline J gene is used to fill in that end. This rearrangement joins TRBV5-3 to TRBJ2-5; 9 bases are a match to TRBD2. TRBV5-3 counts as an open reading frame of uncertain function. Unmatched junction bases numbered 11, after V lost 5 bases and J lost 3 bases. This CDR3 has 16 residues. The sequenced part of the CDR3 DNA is TGTGCCAGAAGGGTCCGGCGGGAGGGCAACGAAGAGACC. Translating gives CARRVRREGNEET. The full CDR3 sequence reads CARRVRREGNEETQYF.

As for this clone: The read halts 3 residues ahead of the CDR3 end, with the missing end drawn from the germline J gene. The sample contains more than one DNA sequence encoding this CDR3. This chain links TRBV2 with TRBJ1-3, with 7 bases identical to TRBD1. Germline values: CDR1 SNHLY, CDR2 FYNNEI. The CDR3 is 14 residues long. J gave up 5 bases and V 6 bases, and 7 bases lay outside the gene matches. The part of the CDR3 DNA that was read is TGTGCCAGCAGCCCCGACAGGGAGAGAAACACC. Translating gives CASSPDRERNT. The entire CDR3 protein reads CASSPDRERNTIYF.

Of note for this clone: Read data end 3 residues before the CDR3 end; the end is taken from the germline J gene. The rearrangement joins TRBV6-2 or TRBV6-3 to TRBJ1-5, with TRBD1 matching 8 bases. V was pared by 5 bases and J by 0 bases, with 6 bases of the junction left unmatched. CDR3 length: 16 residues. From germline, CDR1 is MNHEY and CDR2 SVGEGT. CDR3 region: CASSARTGNSNQPQHF. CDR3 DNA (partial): TGTGCCAGCAGTGCCCGGACAGGGAATAGCAATCAGCCC.

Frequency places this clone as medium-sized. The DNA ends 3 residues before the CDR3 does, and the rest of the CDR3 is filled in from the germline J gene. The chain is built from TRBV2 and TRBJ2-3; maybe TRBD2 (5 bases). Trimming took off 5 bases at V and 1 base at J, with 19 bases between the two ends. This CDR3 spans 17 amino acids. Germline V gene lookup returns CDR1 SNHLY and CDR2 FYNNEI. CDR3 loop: CASSPTYRGRGTDTQYF. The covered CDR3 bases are TGTGCCAGCAGTCCCACTTACAGAGGGCGTGGCACAGATACG.

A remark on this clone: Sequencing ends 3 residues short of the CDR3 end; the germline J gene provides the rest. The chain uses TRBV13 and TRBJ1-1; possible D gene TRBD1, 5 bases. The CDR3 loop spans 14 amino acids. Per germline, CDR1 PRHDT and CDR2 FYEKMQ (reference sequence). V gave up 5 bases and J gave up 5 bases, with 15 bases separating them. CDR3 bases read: TGTGCCAGCAGCCCTGGGGGGGGTCGGACTGAA. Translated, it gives CASSPGGGRTE. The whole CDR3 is CASSPGGGRTEAFF.

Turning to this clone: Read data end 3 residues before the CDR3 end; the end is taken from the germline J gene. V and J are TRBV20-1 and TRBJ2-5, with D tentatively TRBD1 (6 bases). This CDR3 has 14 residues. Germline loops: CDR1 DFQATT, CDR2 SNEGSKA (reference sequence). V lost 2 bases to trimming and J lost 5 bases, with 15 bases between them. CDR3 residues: CSARPTGRSETQYF. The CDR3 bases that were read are TGCAGTGCTAGACCCACAGGGCGCTCGGAGACC.

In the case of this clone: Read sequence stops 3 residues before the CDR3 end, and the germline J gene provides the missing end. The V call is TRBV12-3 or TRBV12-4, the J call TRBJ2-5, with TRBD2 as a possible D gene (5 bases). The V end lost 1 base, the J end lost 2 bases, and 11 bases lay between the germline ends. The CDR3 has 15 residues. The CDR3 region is CASSLGGRKQETQYF. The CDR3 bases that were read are TGTGCCAGCAGTTTAGGAGGGCGAAAGCAAGAGACC.

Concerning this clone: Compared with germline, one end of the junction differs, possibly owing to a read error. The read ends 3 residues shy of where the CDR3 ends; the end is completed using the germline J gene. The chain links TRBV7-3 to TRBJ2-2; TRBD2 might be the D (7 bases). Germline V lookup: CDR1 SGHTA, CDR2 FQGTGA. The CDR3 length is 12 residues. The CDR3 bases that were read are TGTGCCAGCAGGAAAGGGGGAGGGGGG. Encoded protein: CASRKGGGG. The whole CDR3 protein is CASRKGGGGLFF.

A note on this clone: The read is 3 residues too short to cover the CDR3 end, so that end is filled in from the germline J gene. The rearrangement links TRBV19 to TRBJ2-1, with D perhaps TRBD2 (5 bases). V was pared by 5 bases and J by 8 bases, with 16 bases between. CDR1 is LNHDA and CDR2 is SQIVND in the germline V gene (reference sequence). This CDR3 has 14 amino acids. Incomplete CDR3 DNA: TGTGCCAGTAGTCCACTAGTTAAGTACGATGAG. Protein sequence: CASSPLVKYDE. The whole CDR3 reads CASSPLVKYDEQFF.

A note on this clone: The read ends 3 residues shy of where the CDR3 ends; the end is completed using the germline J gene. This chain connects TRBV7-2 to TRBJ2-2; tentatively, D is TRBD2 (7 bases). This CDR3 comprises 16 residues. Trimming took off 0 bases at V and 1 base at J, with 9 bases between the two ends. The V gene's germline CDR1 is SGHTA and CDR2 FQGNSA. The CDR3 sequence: CASSLAGGRNTGELFF. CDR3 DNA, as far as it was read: TGTGCCAGCAGCTTAGCGGGGGGGCGGAACACCGGGGAG. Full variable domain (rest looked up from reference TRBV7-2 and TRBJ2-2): GAGVSQSPSNKVTEKGKDVELRCDPISGHTALYWYRQSLGQGLEFLIYFQGNSAPDKSGLPSDRFSAERTGGSVSTLTIQRTQQEDSAVYLCASSLAGGRNTGELFFGEGSRLTVL.

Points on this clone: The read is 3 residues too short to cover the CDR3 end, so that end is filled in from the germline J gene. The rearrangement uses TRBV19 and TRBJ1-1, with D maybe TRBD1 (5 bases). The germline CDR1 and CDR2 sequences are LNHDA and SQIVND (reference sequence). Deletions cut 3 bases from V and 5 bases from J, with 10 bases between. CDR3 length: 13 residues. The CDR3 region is CASSIPGGTEAFF. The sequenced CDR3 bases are TGTGCCAGTAGTATTCCGGGGGGGACTGAA.

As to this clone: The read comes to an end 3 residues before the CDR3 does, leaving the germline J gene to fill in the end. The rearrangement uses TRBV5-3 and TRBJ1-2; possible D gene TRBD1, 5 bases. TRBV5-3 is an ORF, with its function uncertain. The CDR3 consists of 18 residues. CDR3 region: CARSHTTITSGGRETYTF. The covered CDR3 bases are TGTGCCAGAAGCCACACAACTATCACTAGCGGGGGACGAGAGACC.